This T cell receptor beta chain originates from a study of somatic mutations in cytotoxic T cells in rheumatoid arthritis. CDR3 length: 16 amino acids. Unmatched junction bases numbered 10, after V lost 5 bases and J lost 4 bases. Per germline, CDR1 SGHTA and CDR2 FQGNSA. Only in-frame clones appear in the TCRdb table, and some are missing; sequencing was by immunoSEQ multiplex PCR. The table records several thousand clones, 80% of them present only once. The sample was CD8+ T cells sorted from blood. This rearrangement joins TRBV7-2 to TRBJ2-3, with 9 bases aligning to TRBD2. The clonotype comes from an adult with rheumatoid arthritis. In DNA, the CDR3 is TGTGCCAGCAGCCTTATCCTAGCGGGGTTAGCAGATACGCAGTATTTT. Translated, it gives CASSLILAGLADTQYF.